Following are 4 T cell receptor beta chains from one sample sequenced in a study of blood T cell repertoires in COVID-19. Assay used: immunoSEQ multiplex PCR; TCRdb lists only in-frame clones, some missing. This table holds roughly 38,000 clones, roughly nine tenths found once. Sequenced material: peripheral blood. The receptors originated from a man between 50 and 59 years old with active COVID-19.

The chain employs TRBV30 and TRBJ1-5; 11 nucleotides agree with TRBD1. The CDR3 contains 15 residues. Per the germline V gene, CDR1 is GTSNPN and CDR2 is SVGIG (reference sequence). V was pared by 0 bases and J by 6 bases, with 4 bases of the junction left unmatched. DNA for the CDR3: TGTGCCTGGAGTGTTGGGGGACAGGGGGGTCAGCCCCAGCATTTT. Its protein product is CAWSVGGQGGQPQHF. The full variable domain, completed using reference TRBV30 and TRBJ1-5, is SQTIHQWPATLVQPVGSPLSLECTVEGTSNPNLYWYRQAAGRGLQLLFYSVGIGQISSEVPQNLSASRPQDRQFILSSKKLLLSDSGFYLCAWSVGGQGGQPQHFGDGTRLSIL.

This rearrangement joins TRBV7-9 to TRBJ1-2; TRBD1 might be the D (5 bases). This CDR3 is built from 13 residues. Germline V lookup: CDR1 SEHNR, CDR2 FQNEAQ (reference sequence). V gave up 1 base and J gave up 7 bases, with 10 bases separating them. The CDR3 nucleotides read TGTGCCAGCAGCTTAGTGGAGGGGATTGGCTACACCTTC. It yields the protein CASSLVEGIGYTF.

The chain's CDR3 is CASSLGGVFSSYEQYF. CDR3 DNA: TGTGCCAGCAGCTTAGGCGGCGTTTTTTCCTCCTACGAGCAGTACTTC. The V call is TRBV7-8, the J call TRBJ2-7; D call uncertain. The length of the CDR3 is 16 residues. Germline assignment: CDR1 SGHVS and CDR2 FQNEAQ. V shed 1 base and J shed 0 bases, with 13 bases lying between them.

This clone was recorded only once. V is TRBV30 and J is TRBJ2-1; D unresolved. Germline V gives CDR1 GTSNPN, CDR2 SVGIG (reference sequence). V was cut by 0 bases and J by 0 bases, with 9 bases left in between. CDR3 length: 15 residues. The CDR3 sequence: CAWSVSRLSYNEQFF. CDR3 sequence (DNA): TGTGCCTGGAGTGTATCCAGGCTCTCCTACAATGAGCAGTTCTTC. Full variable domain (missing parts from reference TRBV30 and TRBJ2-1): SQTIHQWPATLVQPVGSPLSLECTVEGTSNPNLYWYRQAAGRGLQLLFYSVGIGQISSEVPQNLSASRPQDRQFILSSKKLLLSDSGFYLCAWSVSRLSYNEQFFGPGTRLTVL.